This T cell receptor beta chain derives from a study of OX40 agonist ivuxolimab in advanced cancers. Study context: An anti-OX40 (CD134) antibody with agonistic activity, ivuxolimab, was administered to patients. Partial responses, seen in three patients, involved one hepatocellular carcinoma and two cutaneous melanomas.

TCRdb's table, derived via immunoSEQ multiplex PCR, lists solely in-frame clones and lacks some. Among 65,000 to 95,000 clones listed, 85% to 95% were seen once. Worth noting for this clone: What it binds is not known.

General study findings and limits: In a subset of nonresponders, normalized T-cell clonal expansion was also low.

CDR1 and CDR2 (germline): KGHSH, LQKENI. This CDR3 has 14 amino acids. V lost 4 bases, J lost 5 bases, and 14 bases lay in between. V usage is TRBV18 and J usage is TRBJ2-5; D is perhaps TRBD1 or TRBD2 (5 bases each). Sequences were derived from CD4+ or CD8+ T cells sorted from blood, sampled in a trial of the OX40 agonist ivuxolimab. The source of this sequence is an adult with an advanced solid tumor such as melanoma, head and neck, liver or kidney cancer. The CDR3 reads CASSLGWGSETQYF. CDR3 bases: TGTGCCAGCTCACTAGGTTGGGGGTCCGAGACCCAGTACTTC.